A selection of T cell receptor beta chains follows, all from one sample in a study of graft-versus-host responses after intestinal transplantation. The assay was immunoSEQ multiplex PCR, and TCRdb's table has in-frame clones only and misses some. The sample lists tens of thousands of clones, 80% to 95% occurring once. The antigens these receptors bind are not known. This specimen consisted of unstimulated CD4+ T cells sorted from spleen or lymph node cells, obtained before intestinal transplant. The receptors were gathered from a human donor who received an intestinal transplant. Both conserved end residues are part of each CDR3. A D gene is named only where the DNA matches it firmly. Not all rows give a size; the values are once, few, many and, for expanded clones, a class.

TRBD2,TRBJ2-5,-,TRBV19,TGTGCCAGTAGTATAGGCCTAGCGGGAGGAGAGACCCAGTACTTC,CASSIGLAGGETQYF
TRBD2,TRBJ2-1,-,TRBV29-1,TGCAGCGTTGAAGATTGGGTAGCGGGACCCTCCTACAATGAGCAGTTCTTC,CSVEDWVAGPSYNEQFF
-,TRBJ2-3,-,TRBV27,TGTGCCAGCAGTGTGGCGGGCCCATCCCTCACAGATACGCAGTATTTT,CASSVAGPSLTDTQYF
-,TRBJ1-2,-,TRBV5-1,TGCGCCAGCAGGGTAGACATAACTCTCTATGGCTACACCTTC,CASRVDITLYGYTF
TRBD2,TRBJ2-7,once,TRBV6-1,TGTGCCAGCAGGTCAGCGGGAGCTTGGGCCTACGAGCAGTACTTC,CASRSAGAWAYEQYF
-,TRBJ2-2,-,TRBV5-1,TGCGCCAGCAGCTTGGTCGTAAACACCGGGGAGCTGTTTTTT,CASSLVVNTGELFF
-,TRBJ2-2,-,TRBV28,TGTGCCAGCAGTATGGTCTCTAGTGGTACCGGGGAGCTGTTTTTT,CASSMVSSGTGELFF
TRBD1,TRBJ2-7,-,TRBV15,TGTGCCACCAGCGGTCCCGGGACAGGGACGTACGAGCAGTACTTC,CATSGPGTGTYEQYF
-,TRBJ1-5,-,TRBV6-1,TGTGCCAGCAGTGAAGGAAACAGATACAATCAGCCCCAGCATTTT,CASSEGNRYNQPQHF
-,TRBJ1-2,few,TRBV6-5,TGTGCCAGCAGGAGGGAGCAGGTTGGCCACTATGGCTACACCTTC,CASRREQVGHYGYTF
-,TRBJ1-4,-,TRBV28,TGTGCCAGCAGTTTTACACCAACTAATGAAAAACTGTTTTTT,CASSFTPTNEKLFF
-,TRBJ2-7,-,TRBV29-1,TGCAGCGTTCTCGGGACAGACTCGTCGGGGGGCCTGCAGTACTTC,CSVLGTDSSGGLQYF
-,TRBJ1-4,-,TRBV6-6,TGTGCCAGCAGTTTATCCCCCGTAGGGAAACTGTTTTTT,CASSLSPVGKLFF
TRBD2,TRBJ2-3,-,TRBV18,TGTGCCAGCTCACCAGAGTCTAGCGGAACAGATACGCAGTATTTT,CASSPESSGTDTQYF
TRBD1,TRBJ2-7,once,TRBV7-9,TGTACCAGCAGCACCGATAAGGGACAGGCCTACGAGCAGTACTTC,CTSSTDKGQAYEQYF
-,TRBJ1-1,-,TRBV7-9,TGTGCCAGCACCGTCGCCCCGTCGGCCGATTGGCGTTGGTACACTGAAGCTTTCTTT,CASTVAPSADWRWYTEAFF
TRBD2,TRBJ2-1,-,TRBV9,TGTGCCAGCAGCGTAGAGACTAGCGGGAGTCAGGGTGAGCAGTTCTTC,CASSVETSGSQGEQFF
-,TRBJ2-7,-,TRBV2,TGTGCCAGCAGGAGGCCGGGGGTAACCACCTACGAGCAGTACTTC,CASRRPGVTTYEQYF
TRBD1,TRBJ1-5,-,TRBV29-1,TGCAGCGTCGGGACAGGGGGCGGCAATCAGCCCCAGCATTTT,CSVGTGGGNQPQHF
TRBD1,TRBJ1-3,-,TRBV2,TGTGCCAGCGGACAGGCCATCTCTGGAAACACCATATATTTT,CASGQAISGNTIYF
TRBD1,TRBJ2-7,-,TRBV18,TGTGCCAGCCAAGACAGGGATGGGGGCTACGAGCAGTACTTC,CASQDRDGGYEQYF
-,TRBJ2-3,-,TRBV29-1,TGCAGCGTTGATCGAGCGCCAGATACGCAGTATTTT,CSVDRAPDTQYF
-,TRBJ2-3,once,TRBV5-1,TGCGCCAGCAGTCCTTCTAGCACAGATACGCAGTATTTT,CASSPSSTDTQYF
-,TRBJ1-5,once,TRBV25-1,TGTGCCAGCAGTGTAAGGGGAAGCAATCAGCCCCAGCATTTT,CASSVRGSNQPQHF
-,TRBJ1-4,-,TRBV19,TGTGCCAGTAGTCCGGGGGGGACGACTGATGAAAAACTGTTTTTT,CASSPGGTTDEKLFF
-,TRBJ2-1,-,TRBV27,TGTGCCAGCAGTTGGGCAGGGCTGGATGAGCAGCTCTTC,CASSWAGLDEQLF
TRBD1,TRBJ2-3,-,TRBV5-4,TGTGCCAGCAGCCGCGGACAGGTCGGAGATACGCAGTATTTT,CASSRGQVGDTQYF
-,TRBJ2-1,-,TRBV18,TGTGCCAGCTCACCATCGGTTGGCAGGGTCAATGAGCAGTTCTTC,CASSPSVGRVNEQFF
-,TRBJ1-1,-,TRBV29-1,TGCAGCGTTGAAGCCGCGATGAACACTGAAGCTTTCTTT,CSVEAAMNTEAFF
-,TRBJ1-5,-,TRBV15,TGTGCCACCAGCAGAGATGGCGGGGGCAATCAGCCCCAGCATTTT,CATSRDGGGNQPQHF
-,TRBJ2-3,-,TRBV7-2,TGTGCCAGCAGCTTAGCGCGAACCCCTAGCACAGATACGCAGTATTTT,CASSLARTPSTDTQYF
-,TRBJ1-5,-,TRBV2,TGTGCCAGCAGCGAACAAGTCGAGCCCCAGCATTTT,CASSEQVEPQHF
-,TRBJ2-7,-,TRBV10-3,TGTGCCATCAGTGATGCGGGTGCTCAAAACGAGCAGTACTTC,CAISDAGAQNEQYF
TRBD1,TRBJ1-1,-,TRBV2,TGTGCCAGCCGGGGACAGATGAACACTGAAGCTTTCTTT,CASRGQMNTEAFF
TRBD1,TRBJ2-1,-,TRBV2,TGTGCCAGCAGTTTAGACAGGGGGTCCTACAATGAGCAGTTCTTC,CASSLDRGSYNEQFF
-,TRBJ2-7,-,TRBV6-6,TGTGCCAGCAGTGGAAACTACGAGCAGTACTTC,CASSGNYEQYF